What follows is one TCR beta chain and its context. Its antigen is unknown. No much larger clonotype is one base removed from it; base qualities were not supplied. V and J lose 3 bases and 0 bases, and a span of 18 bases separates them. The CDR3 measures 18 amino acids from cysteine to phenylalanine. Only the CDR3 DNA stays, 54 bases, in frame from base 1. Via the germline V gene, CDR1 is ENHRY and CDR2 SYGVKD. In total, just over 650 healthy bone marrow donors made up the cohort. At the time of sampling, every cohort member was nominally healthy, though immune exposures that went unrecorded were likely present. The donor tested CMV seropositive, placing the donor among the roughly 300 seropositive members of the cohort. A peripheral blood sample was collected from each donor, and TCR beta sequencing was performed on peripheral blood mononuclear cells. The Qiagen DNeasy Blood Extraction Kit was used to extract genomic DNA from the blood cell samples.

These data are taken from a study of cytomegalovirus exposure and HLA in healthy donors (dated by TCRdb to about 2017). Describing the broader study: According to an earlier analysis of 550 to 750 of the donors, about 170 million T cells yielded some 120 million unique TCR beta sequences and 276 Gb of sequence data. An earlier analysis of 587 of the donors used high-throughput TCR beta sequencing to judge whether each TCR beta V gene segment behaved as functional or pseudogenic. A separate validation cohort of about 110 different subjects was used in addition to the approximately 700-subject first cohort. Using immunosequencing, the study profiled T cell repertoires from around 680 subjects and related those repertoires to cytomegalovirus serostatus. Rather than using new phenotypic data, the later analysis identified candidate immune exposures from TCR beta sequences and from how often those sequences occurred across donors. HLA typing included class I and class II loci at four-digit resolution. Four or five DR-DQ haplotypes were handled as single units for association and clustering, since linkage in the cohort was strong. Donor age, sex, ethnicity and CMV serostatus were compiled together with the repertoire data. Typing coverage differed by locus: A, B, C, DRB1 and DQB1 were typed in about 620-630 donors, DQA1 in roughly 510, DPA1 in some 600, and DPB1 in about 450. All discovery cohort repertoires had been generated on a single sequencing platform. High-throughput TCR immunosequencing, statistical association of individual TCRs with disease status, and machine learning were combined to predict cytomegalovirus infection status. The study aimed to test whether signatures of past pathogen exposure could be identified by cataloging public T cell receptors. On average, about 200,000 unique TCR beta nucleotide sequences were sequenced per donor among 350 to 400 genotyped donors of the cohort, with 15% to 20% of those sequences being non-productive. A later analysis re-examined previously published TCR beta repertoires from several hundred donors and added high-resolution HLA genotyping to investigate patterns of TCR occurrence. Of the approximately 400 genotyped donors, approximately 80% fell in the genetic ancestry cluster associated with self-reported Caucasian donors. Genome-wide SNP genotypes for about 55% of the 666 donors were used in a later genetic analysis, which treated that subset as a discovery cohort. Around 320 gigabases of sequencing data and 78 million or so unique TCR sequences were included in an early release covering 550 to 800 HLA-typed donors.

The full study reports these points: The cohort was sequenced for TCR beta chains only, and without alpha or paired-chain data the features that could be detected were limited. In a later analysis, over 15,000 TCR beta sequences were associated with specific HLA alleles at a false discovery rate of 0.05. A few of the identified cytomegalovirus-associated TCR beta chains were confirmed in vitro to be specific for cytomegalovirus antigens. Roughly uniform sequencing depth across donors was assumed in presence/absence analyses, although this assumption may not hold. Because HLA typing was unavailable for some donors at each locus, only the typed subset was used in association tests. A further reported finding was that TCR beta sequences accurately predicted the HLA-A and HLA-B alleles for most subjects in the first cohort. According to a later analysis, most CMV-associated TCR beta chains appeared to be HLA-restricted, and the HLA associations seemed to be driven largely by CMV exposure. Most TCR sequences were seen in very few donors, while some public TCRs were found in many individuals. The 87-base-pair reads could not distinguish some IMGT-functional V segments, including TRBV6-2 and TRBV6-3, so those segments were excluded. According to a later genetic analysis, donors in an Asian-associated ancestry cluster had fewer N-insertions in productive TCRs than the approximately 670-donor mean. A group of highly shared sequence variants was considered likely to be a technical artifact of the sequencing pipeline. According to a later analysis, TCR association rates differed among HLA loci, with DRB1 alleles showing the most associated TCRs and HLA-C alleles showing the fewest. An association between a missense DCLRE1C variant and V-gene and J-gene trimming of TCR beta chains was found in a later genetic analysis and replicated in an independent cohort. The authors suggested that the approach could potentially be generalized to other disease states and immunological phenotypes. Linkage disequilibrium might explain the correlated functional status among segregating V segments, but an unknown experimental factor could not be ruled out. A later analysis reported that several top co-occurrence clusters appeared linked to parvovirus B19, influenza, CMV and Epstein-Barr virus. Strong co-occurrence of HLA alleles, especially DR and DQ, made assigning TCR associations to individual alleles difficult. Seventeen rarely observed V segments, including chromosome 9 orphons, were excluded from the earlier analysis of 550 to 700 of the donors because counts were too low. The study listed 150 to 200 TCR beta chains as associated with cytomegalovirus. The classifier was reported to diagnose cytomegalovirus status with high specificity and sensitivity in both the original cohort and the validation cohort. An earlier analysis of 587 of the donors showed that most TCR beta V segments appeared in productive rearrangements either about 90% or about 30% of the time, which broadly matched IMGT annotations. The only immune exposure information available for the cohort was CMV serostatus. In a later analysis, HLA-associated TCR beta chains were found to be more clonally expanded and to have lower generation probabilities than equally common non-associated chains.

Libraries were built with the immunoSEQ multiplex PCR assay. For the multiplex PCR, a mixture combining 60 forward primers for TCR Vbeta segments and 13 reverse primers for TCR Jbeta segments was used. A multiplex PCR assay on genomic DNA amplified the CDR3 region of rearranged TCR beta genes. Amplified TCR beta libraries were sequenced as 87-base-pair reads on the Illumina HiSeq System. The original pipeline was this. A later analysis tallied 75 million to 95 million unique TCR beta chains across the 666 repertoires, and about 12 million of those chains were shared by two or more donors. To remove PCR and sequencing errors, raw reads were error-corrected and collapsed into unique sequences using a nearest-neighbor algorithm that merged closely related sequences. V, D and J gene segments were assigned by aligning CDR3 sequences to IMGT reference sequences. Each retained sequence needed at least a six-nucleotide match to both a V gene segment and a J gene segment. Rearrangements were classified as productive when the CDR3 lacked stop codons and remained in frame with V and J, and all other rearrangements were classified as non-productive. Following IMGT convention, CDR3 was defined as the stretch from the second conserved V-encoded cysteine up to the conserved J-encoded phenylalanine. In an earlier analysis of around 570 of the donors, sequences lacking an unambiguous match to a single V gene segment were excluded. In an earlier analysis of several hundred of the donors, V segments were called functional above 56.7% productive rearrangements and were called segregating when the between-donor standard deviation exceeded 5%. To diagnose cytomegalovirus status from the catalog of TCR beta chain sequences, a statistical classification framework was built. A later analysis assigned V and J genes by comparing TCR nucleotide sequences with IMGT/GENE-DB human TR gene sequences. A later analysis assigned CDR3 sequences and most-parsimonious VDJ recombination scenarios with the TCRdist pipeline. In a later analysis, each TCR beta chain was defined by its CDR3 amino acid sequence together with its V-gene family, and reads without a unique V-gene family were excluded. As a way to deal with suspected cross-contamination and a sequencing artifact, a later analysis dropped 592 nucleotide sequences that were highly shared and had low generation probability. For each public chain, a later analysis derived a clonal expansion index from normalized ranks of inferred template counts within each repertoire. In a later analysis, generation probabilities were computed with a VDJ recombination model fitted to out-of-frame rearrangements, and the resulting probabilities were checked against IGoR. In a later analysis, TCR-TCR, TCR-HLA and TCR-CMV co-occurrence was scored with hypergeometric tests, and a repertoire-size bias correction was applied to TCR pairs. In a later analysis, false discovery rates were estimated by permuting HLA or CMV assignments 20 times. In a later analysis, co-occurring TCRs were grouped using DBSCAN, and TCRdist sequence similarity was added for clustering within HLA-allele-positive subsets. Co-occurrence clustering excluded repertoires with fewer than 30,000 or more than 120,000 public chains, plus five with anomalous nucleotide sharing. In TCRdb, the immuneACCESS table is reduced to in-frame sequences with V and J assigned. These tables do not hold every clone; where another copy was compared, an unresolved V gene accounts for under half, and the others remain unexplained. V and J calls and clone size are given by that table; D and trimming were obtained from the DNA. The sample data list tens of thousands of clones, and around 70% of these were observed just once. The ten biggest clones cover about a fifth of the sample.

The chain was built from TRBV10-3 and TRBJ1-3; perhaps TRBD1 is the D gene, with 6 bases matching. Sequenced material: PBMCs. This clonotype originated in a man aged 35 to 55 in good health and CMV-seropositive. The sequence in DNA is TGTGCCATCAGTGACACAGGGACGCCGTCTCTCTCTGGAAACACCATATATTTT. Its coded protein is CAISDTGTPSLSGNTIYF.